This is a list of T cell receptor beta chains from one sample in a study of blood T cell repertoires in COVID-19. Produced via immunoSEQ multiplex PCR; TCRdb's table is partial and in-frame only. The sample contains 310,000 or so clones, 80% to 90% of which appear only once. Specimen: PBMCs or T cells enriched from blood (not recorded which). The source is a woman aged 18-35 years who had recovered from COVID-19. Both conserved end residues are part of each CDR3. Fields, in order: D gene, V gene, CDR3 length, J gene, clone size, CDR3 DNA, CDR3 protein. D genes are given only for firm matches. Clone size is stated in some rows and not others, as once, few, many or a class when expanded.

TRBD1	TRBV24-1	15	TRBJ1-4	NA	TGTGCCACCAGTGATGGACAGGGAACTAATGAAAAACTGTTTTTT	CATSDGQGTNEKLFF
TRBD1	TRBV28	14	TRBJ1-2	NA	TGTGCCAGCAGTTTTGGAGGGGGCGAGAATGGCTACACCTTC	CASSFGGGENGYTF
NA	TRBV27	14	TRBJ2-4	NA	TGTGCCAGCAGTTTCGGGACACCGAAAAACATTCAGTACTTC	CASSFGTPKNIQYF
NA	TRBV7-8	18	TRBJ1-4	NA	TGTGCCAGCAGCTTAGGCCACGGGGTCCCCTCAACTAATGAAAAACTGTTTTTT	CASSLGHGVPSTNEKLFF
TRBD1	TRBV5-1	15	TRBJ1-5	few	TGCGCCAGCAGCTCCGGGACAGGCCTCAATCAGCCCCAGCATTTT	CASSSGTGLNQPQHF
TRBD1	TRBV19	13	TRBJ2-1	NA	TGTGCCAGTAGTCTGACAGGGGGCTCTGAGCAGTTCTTC	CASSLTGGSEQFF
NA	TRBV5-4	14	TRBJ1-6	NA	TGTGCCAGCAGAATTTGGGCCAGTAATTCACCCCTCCACTTT	CASRIWASNSPLHF
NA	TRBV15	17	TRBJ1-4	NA	TGTGCCACCAGCAGAGATAGAAGTTCAGGGTCTAAAGAAAAACTGTTTTTT	CATSRDRSSGSKEKLFF
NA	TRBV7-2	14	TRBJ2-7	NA	TGTGCCAGCAGCTTATTGGTGGGCCCCTACGAGCAGTACTTC	CASSLLVGPYEQYF
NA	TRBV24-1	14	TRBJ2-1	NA	TGTGCCACCAGTAACGTTACGGGATTGAATGAGCAGTTCTTC	CATSNVTGLNEQFF
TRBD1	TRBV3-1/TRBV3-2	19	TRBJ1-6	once	TGTGCCAGCAGCCAAGTCCTTATGGTGGACAGGGGGCTGAGTTCACCCCTCCACTTT	CASSQVLMVDRGLSSPLHF
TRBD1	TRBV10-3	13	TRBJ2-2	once	TGTGCCATCAGGGGACAGAGCACCGGGGAGCTGTTTTTT	CAIRGQSTGELFF
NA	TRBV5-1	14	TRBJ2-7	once	TGCGCCAGCAGCTTGGAGGAGAACCCCCACGAGCAGTACTTC	CASSLEENPHEQYF
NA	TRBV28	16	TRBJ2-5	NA	TGTGCCAGCAGTTTATTCCGCCAAGGAGTACAAGAGACCCAGTACTTC	CASSLFRQGVQETQYF
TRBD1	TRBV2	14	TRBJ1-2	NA	TGTGCCAGCAGGGAGACAGGGGGCGACTATGGCTACACCTTC	CASRETGGDYGYTF
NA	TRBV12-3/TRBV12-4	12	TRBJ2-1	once	TGTGCCAGCAGGGCCACAGGGCCTGAGCAGTTCTTC	CASRATGPEQFF
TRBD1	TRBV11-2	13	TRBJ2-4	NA	TGTGCCAGCAGTCAGGGGGCACGGAACATTCAGTACTTC	CASSQGARNIQYF
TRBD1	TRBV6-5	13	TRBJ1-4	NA	TGTGCCAGCAGGGACAGGGAAGATGAAAAACTGTTTTTT	CASRDREDEKLFF
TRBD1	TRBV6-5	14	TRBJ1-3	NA	TGTGCCAGCAGACCGGACAGGGTAGGAAACACCATATATTTT	CASRPDRVGNTIYF
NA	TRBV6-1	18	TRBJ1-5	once	TGTGCCAGCAGTGAAGCGACCAGGAGCCGTGGGGCCAATCAGCCCCAGCATTTT	CASSEATRSRGANQPQHF
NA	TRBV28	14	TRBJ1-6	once	TGTGCCACCCCGGGGAGGGGAAGAGACTCACCCCTCCACTTT	CATPGRGRDSPLHF
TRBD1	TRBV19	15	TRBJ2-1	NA	TGTGCCAGTAAGGTAGGGACAGGGAGTTACAATGAGCAGTTCTTC	CASKVGTGSYNEQFF
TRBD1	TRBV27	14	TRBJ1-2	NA	TGTGCCAGCTGGGGGACAGGCACCGCACAAGGCTACACCTTC	CASWGTGTAQGYTF
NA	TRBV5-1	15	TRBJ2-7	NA	TGCGCCAGCAGCTTCACGGGACTCCACTCCTACGAGCAGTACTTC	CASSFTGLHSYEQYF
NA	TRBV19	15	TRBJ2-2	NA	TGTGCCAGTAACCCTAGGGGCGCGAACACCGGGGAGCTGTTTTTT	CASNPRGANTGELFF
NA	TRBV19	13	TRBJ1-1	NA	TGTGCCAGTAGTATAACACAGGTGGGAGAAGCTTTCTTT	CASSITQVGEAFF
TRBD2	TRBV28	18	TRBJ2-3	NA	TGTGCCAGCAGTTCCGGGACTAGCGGGAGGGCGAGCACAGATACGCAGTATTTT	CASSSGTSGRASTDTQYF
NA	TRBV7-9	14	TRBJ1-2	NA	TGTGCCAGCAGCCCCAGTGGAGCTCACTATGGCTACACCTTC	CASSPSGAHYGYTF
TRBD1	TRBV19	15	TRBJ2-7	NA	TGTGCCAGTACCGTCGGACAGGGGGCCGCCTACGAGCAGTACTTC	CASTVGQGAAYEQYF
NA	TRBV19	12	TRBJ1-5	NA	TGTGCCAGGACAGAGCGCAATCAGCCCCAGCATTTT	CARTERNQPQHF
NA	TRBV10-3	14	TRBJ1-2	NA	TGTGCCATCAGTGGCGAGGTGAGGGCGGGTGGCTACACCTTC	CAISGEVRAGGYTF
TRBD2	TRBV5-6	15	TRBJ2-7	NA	TGTGCCAGCAGCCCTTTGGGGGGAGGGCCCTACGAGCAGTACTTC	CASSPLGGGPYEQYF
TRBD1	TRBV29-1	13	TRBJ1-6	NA	TGCAGCGTGGGGACAGGGGGGGATTCACCCCTCCACTTT	CSVGTGGDSPLHF
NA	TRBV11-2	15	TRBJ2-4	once	TGTGCCAGCAGCTTAGATCAGCCAGGGGTTTACATTCAGTACTTC	CASSLDQPGVYIQYF
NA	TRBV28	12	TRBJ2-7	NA	TGTGCCAGCTCTAGGGGATTCTACGAGCAGTACTTC	CASSRGFYEQYF
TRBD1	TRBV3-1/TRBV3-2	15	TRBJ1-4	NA	TGTGCCAGCAGCCTCAGGGGGCGCGTGGGCGAAAAACTGTTTTTT	CASSLRGRVGEKLFF
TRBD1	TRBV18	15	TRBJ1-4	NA	TGTGCCAGCTCACCTTCCGGGACAGGGGATGAAAAACTGTTTTTT	CASSPSGTGDEKLFF
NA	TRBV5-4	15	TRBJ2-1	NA	TGTGCCAGCAGTCGTGGGGACATGTTGTACAATGAGCAGTTCTTC	CASSRGDMLYNEQFF
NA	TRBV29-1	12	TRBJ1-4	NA	TGCAGCGTTGAGGAGGAGAATGAAAAACTGTTTTTT	CSVEEENEKLFF
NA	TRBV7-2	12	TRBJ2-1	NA	TGTGCCAGCAGCCCAGGGGACGGCCGGCGGTTCTTC	CASSPGDGRRFF
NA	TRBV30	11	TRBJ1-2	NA	TGTGCCTGGGAAGCGGGTCATGGCTACACCTTC	CAWEAGHGYTF
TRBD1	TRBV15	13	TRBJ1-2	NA	TGTGCCACCAGCTGGACAGGGCCAAATGGCTACACCTTC	CATSWTGPNGYTF
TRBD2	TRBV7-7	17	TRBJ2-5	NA	TGTGCCAGCAGCCTACGACCCTCTTCACTAGCGGAAGAGACCCAGTACTTC	CASSLRPSSLAEETQYF
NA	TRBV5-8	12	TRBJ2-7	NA	TGTGCCAGCAGCTCGCCGCCGGTTGAGCAGTACTTC	CASSSPPVEQYF
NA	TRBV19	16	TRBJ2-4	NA	TGTGCCAGTAGTATCGGGGGCACAGGGGTCGAGGACATTCAGTACTTC	CASSIGGTGVEDIQYF
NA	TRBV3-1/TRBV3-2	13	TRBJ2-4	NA	TGTGCCAGCAGCCAAGTCCCCATGAACATTCAGTACTTC	CASSQVPMNIQYF
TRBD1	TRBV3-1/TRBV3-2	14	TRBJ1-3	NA	TGTGCCAGCAGCCCAGGGACAGGGGTAAACACCATATATTTT	CASSPGTGVNTIYF
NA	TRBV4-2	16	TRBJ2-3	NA	TGTGCCAGCAGCCAAGATGAACTAGCTGGCACAGATACGCAGTATTTT	CASSQDELAGTDTQYF
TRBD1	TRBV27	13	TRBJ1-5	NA	TGTGCCAGCAGTTTACACAGGGGTCAGCCCCAGCATTTT	CASSLHRGQPQHF
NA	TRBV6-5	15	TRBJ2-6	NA	TGTGCCAGCAGTCGACAGTTCTCTGGGGCCAACGTCCTGACTTTC	CASSRQFSGANVLTF
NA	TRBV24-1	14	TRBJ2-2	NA	TGTGCCACCAGCGGACACCCGCGGGGCGGGGAGCTGTTTTTT	CATSGHPRGGELFF
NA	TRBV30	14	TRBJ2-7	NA	TGTGCCTGGAGTGTGAGAAGGGCAGGGAACGAGCAGTACTTC	CAWSVRRAGNEQYF
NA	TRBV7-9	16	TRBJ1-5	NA	TGTGCCAGCAGCTTAGGACCAGGACAGAGCAATCAGCCCCAGCATTTT	CASSLGPGQSNQPQHF
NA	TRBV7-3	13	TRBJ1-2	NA	TGTGCCAGCAGCTCGGACAGTAACTATGGCTACACCTTC	CASSSDSNYGYTF
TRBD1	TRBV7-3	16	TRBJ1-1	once	TGTGCCAGCAGCTTAACCTTGGGACAGGCATCTCCCCAGGCTTTCTTT	CASSLTLGQASPQAFF
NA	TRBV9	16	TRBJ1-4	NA	TGTGCCAGCAGCGTAGTAATGAAGGGGGCTAATGAAAAACTGTTTTTT	CASSVVMKGANEKLFF
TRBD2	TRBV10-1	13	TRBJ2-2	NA	TGCGCCAGCGCGGGGGCGAACACCGGGGAGCTGTTTTTT	CASAGANTGELFF
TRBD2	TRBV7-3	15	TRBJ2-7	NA	TGTGCCAGCAGCCCCGGGACTAGCGGTAACTACGAGCAGTACTTC	CASSPGTSGNYEQYF
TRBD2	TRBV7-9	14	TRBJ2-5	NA	TGTGCCAGCAGCCTAGCGGGGGGGGAAGAGACCCAGTACTTC	CASSLAGGEETQYF
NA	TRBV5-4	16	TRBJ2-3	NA	TGTGCCAGCAGCCGGGGGTCTAGCGACGGCACAGATACGCAGTATTTT	CASSRGSSDGTDTQYF